The next 26 T cell receptor beta chains were all read from a single sample in a study of shared clonotypes between healthy human individuals. Method: immunoSEQ multiplex PCR; TCRdb's copy keeps in-frame clones and lacks some. The table shows about 680,000 clones, with 55% to 75% occurring only once. Sequencing input: memory CD4+ T cells sorted from blood. Regarding subset: CD45RA-negative fraction. These TCRs come from a woman aged 25 to 39 in good health.

This chain uses TRBV5-1 with TRBJ1-1; the match to TRBD1 covers 9 bases. There are 14 residues in the CDR3. With 4 bases clipped from V and 4 bases from J, the junction kept 5 bases outside the gene matches. Per the germline V gene, CDR1 is SGHRS and CDR2 is YFSETQ. CDR3 coding DNA: TGCGCCAGCAGCCCCCCACAGGGGGCCACTGAAGCTTTCTTT. This codes for CASSPPQGATEAFF.

The chain uses TRBV5-4 and TRBJ1-1; unclear D gene. CDR3 length: 14 residues. The V end lost 0 bases, the J end lost 3 bases, and 9 bases lay between the germline ends. The germline CDR1 and CDR2 sequences are SGHNT and YYREEE (reference sequence). The CDR3 here is CASSLAWGDTEAFF. Here the CDR3 DNA reads TGTGCCAGCAGCTTGGCCTGGGGTGACACTGAAGCTTTCTTT. Filled out from reference TRBV5-4 and TRBJ1-1, the complete variable domain reads ETGVTQSPTHLIKTRGQQVTLRCSSQSGHNTVSWYQQALGQGPQFIFQYYREEENGRGNFPPRFSGLQFPNYSSELNVNALELDDSALYLCASSLAWGDTEAFFGQGTRLTVV.

About this clone itself: A much bigger clone sits one base away, suggesting this may be a read error. V is TRBV6-4 and J is TRBJ2-1, with 13 nucleotides matching TRBD2. CDR1 MRHNA and CDR2 SNTAGT come from the germline V gene. The CDR3 extends over 16 amino acids. Losses at the gene ends were 5 bases for V and 4 bases for J; bases not matched to a gene: 5. For the CDR3, the DNA is TGTGCCAGCAGTCATCCGGGACTAGCGGGGTACAATGAGCAGTTCTTC. Translating it yields CASSHPGLAGYNEQFF.

This rearrangement joins TRBV5-4 to TRBJ1-1, with 11 bases aligning to TRBD1. Germline CDR1 SGHNT, CDR2 YYREEE (reference sequence). V lost 4 bases to trimming and J lost 6 bases; unmatched junction nucleotides: 11. The CDR3 length is 16 residues. The CDR3 nucleotides read TGTGCCAGCAGCCCTTTTCGGACAGGGGGCGTCGCTGAAGCTTTCTTT. This encodes CASSPFRTGGVAEAFF.

The J gene is TRBJ2-5, the V gene TRBV9, with 9 bases aligning to TRBD2. J was trimmed by 0 bases and V by 0 bases; bases with no gene match: 3. The V gene's germline CDR1 is SGDLS and CDR2 YYNGEE. This CDR3 comprises 16 residues. The CDR3 nucleotides read TGTGCCAGCAGCGTAGAGGCGGGAGGGTACCAAGAGACCCAGTACTTC. Protein: CASSVEAGGYQETQYF.

Regarding this clone: This same CDR3 is encoded by further DNA sequences in the sample. The V gene is TRBV19, the J gene TRBJ2-7; D call uncertain. Germline assignment: CDR1 LNHDA and CDR2 SQIVND (reference sequence). The CDR3 covers 11 residues. The V end was cut by 5 bases, the J end by 6 bases, with 8 bases between. In DNA form, the CDR3 reads TGTGCCAGTAGTGGCGGTTCCGAGCAGTACTTC. Its translation: CASSGGSEQYF.

V and J are TRBV5-1 and TRBJ1-2; D is unclear. V was shortened by 0 bases and J by 3 bases, with 9 bases between the two germline ends. In germline, CDR1 is SGHRS, CDR2 YFSETQ. The CDR3 extends over 14 amino acids. CDR3 protein: CASSLGWSDYGYTF. DNA of the CDR3: TGCGCCAGCAGCTTGGGTTGGTCTGACTATGGCTACACCTTC.

The V and J genes are TRBV7-9 and TRBJ2-7, with 8 bases matching TRBD1. The CDR3 consists of 15 residues. CDR1 is SEHNR, CDR2 FQNEAQ, per germline (reference sequence). V gave up 3 bases and J gave up 7 bases; unmatched junction bases: 11. The CDR3 spells CASSFLDRGILEQYF. Here the CDR3 DNA reads TGTGCCAGCAGCTTCCTAGACAGGGGAATCTTAGAGCAGTACTTC.

The J gene is TRBJ2-7, the V gene TRBV28; possible D gene TRBD1, 6 bases. V lost 10 bases to trimming and J lost 5 bases, with 21 bases between them. CDR1 is MDHEN and CDR2 is SYDVKM in the germline V gene. The CDR3 contains 14 residues. The CDR3 sequence is CATLDSLVGHEQYF. CDR3 DNA: TGTGCCACCCTGGACAGTTTGGTCGGCCACGAGCAGTACTTC.

The chain links TRBV27 to TRBJ2-3, with 7 bases that match TRBD1. With 5 bases clipped from V and 1 base from J, the junction kept 9 bases outside the gene matches. CDR1 MNHEY and CDR2 SMNVEV come from the germline V gene (reference sequence). This CDR3 is 16 amino acids long. The CDR3 bases are TGTGCCAGCAGTCTGTACAGGGGTCATGGCACAGATACGCAGTATTTT. As protein: CASSLYRGHGTDTQYF.

V gene TRBV10-3 combines with J gene TRBJ2-5; D possibly uses TRBD1 or TRBD2 (6 bases each). This CDR3 is 11 amino acids long. V was cut by 10 bases and J by 5 bases, with 11 bases left in between. Germline lookup yields CDR1 ENHRY and CDR2 SYGVKD. The CDR3 here is CATGGMETQYF. CDR3 in DNA: TGTGCCACCGGGGGCATGGAGACCCAGTACTTC.

This rearrangement joins TRBV5-1 to TRBJ2-3; TRBD2 matches at 10 bases. The CDR3 has 16 amino acids. After removal of 4 bases from V and 0 bases from J, the junction contained 5 bases not matched to a gene. Germline CDR1 reads SGHRS; CDR2 reads YFSETQ. In nucleotides, the CDR3 is TGCGCCAGCAGCACGGGACTAGCGATTAGCACAGATACGCAGTATTTT. This sequence encodes CASSTGLAISTDTQYF.

The V call is TRBV7-9, the J call TRBJ1-1; D possibly corresponds to TRBD1 (5 bases). This CDR3 region has 15 residues. V was clipped by 0 bases and J by 5 bases, with 13 bases between them. The germline CDR1 and CDR2 sequences are SEHNR and FQNEAQ (reference sequence). The DNA of the CDR3 is TGTGCCAGCAGCTTAGCCTCGGGGGTACTGACTGAAGCTTTCTTT. Protein sequence: CASSLASGVLTEAFF. Looking up the rest from reference TRBV7-9 and TRBJ1-1 gives the full variable domain: DTGVSQNPRHKITKRGQNVTFRCDPISEHNRLYWYRQTLGQGPEFLTYFQNEAQLEKSRLLSDRFSAERPKGSFSTLEIQRTEQGDSAMYLCASSLASGVLTEAFFGQGTRLTVV.

V and J are TRBV2 and TRBJ1-4; D gene unclear. Germline lookup yields CDR1 SNHLY and CDR2 FYNNEI. With 8 bases removed from V and 14 bases from J, the gap between germline ends came to 18 bases. The CDR3 is 12 amino acids. CDR3 sequence: CASQEREGELFF. CDR3 in DNA: TGTGCCAGCCAAGAAAGGGAGGGTGAGCTGTTTTTT.

DNA of the CDR3: TGTGCCAGCAGTCACTCCGGGACAGGCACCGTCGAGCAGTACTTC. It codes for CASSHSGTGTVEQYF. The V and J genes are TRBV2 and TRBJ2-7; TRBD1 matches at 8 bases. Trimming cost V 5 bases and J 6 bases; bases outside gene matches: 12. The CDR3 has 15 residues. Germline assignment: CDR1 SNHLY and CDR2 FYNNEI.

Note on this clone: In the same sample, other DNA sequences code for this CDR3. This chain joins TRBV28 and TRBJ1-1; D is ambiguous. Germline values: CDR1 MDHEN, CDR2 SYDVKM. Trimming pared 3 bases from V and 1 base from J, leaving 6 bases between. The CDR3 extends over 13 amino acids. The CDR3, as DNA: TGTGCCAGCAGTTTTGCAGCGAACACTGAAGCTTTCTTT. Translating gives CASSFAANTEAFF.

This chain uses TRBV19 with TRBJ2-5, with 7 bases that match TRBD2. There are 13 residues in the CDR3. V dropped 5 bases and J dropped 2; count of bases not matched to a gene: 2. Looked up from germline, CDR1 is LNHDA and CDR2 is SQIVND (reference sequence). CDR3 nucleotides: TGTGCCAGTAGTGGTAGCGGGCAAGAGACCCAGTACTTC. Translation: CASSGSGQETQYF.

This clone was picked up one time. The chain recombines TRBV29-1 with TRBJ2-1, with 10 positions matching TRBD1. Germline CDR1 SQVTM, CDR2 ANQGSEA. V trimming: 6 bases; J trimming: 11 bases; junction bases outside the gene matches: 10. This CDR3 is built from 13 residues. The CDR3 loop reads CSVRGQGGSKQFF. The CDR3 coding sequence is TGCAGCGTCCGAGGACAGGGGGGATCGAAGCAGTTCTTC.

CDR3 residues: CASSDPGLPRDEQFF. In DNA form, the CDR3 reads TGTGCCAGCAGTGACCCGGGACTGCCTCGGGATGAGCAGTTCTTC. The gene calls are TRBV6-1 and TRBJ2-1; a possible D gene is TRBD2 (6 bases). The V gene lost 3 bases and the J gene lost 8 bases, with 17 bases spanning the gap. Per germline, CDR1 MNHNS and CDR2 SASEGT. The CDR3 spans 15 residues.

V and J are TRBV2 and TRBJ1-1; the D is unclear. This CDR3 has 14 residues. Germline CDR1 is SNHLY and CDR2 is FYNNEI. Trimming took off 6 bases at V and 5 bases at J, with 16 bases between the two ends. CDR3 nucleotide sequence: TGTGCCAGCAGAGGCCCGCCTGAGGATACTGAAGCTTTCTTT. This gives the protein CASRGPPEDTEAFF. Supplemented by reference TRBV2 and TRBJ1-1, the full variable domain reads EPEVTQTPSHQVTQMGQEVILRCVPISNHLYFYWYRQILGQKVEFLVSFYNNEISEKSEIFDDQFSVERPDGSNFTLKIRSTKLEDSAMYFCASRGPPEDTEAFFGQGTRLTVV.

The rearrangement joins TRBV18 to TRBJ1-3, with a weak D call TRBD1 (6 bases). Germline CDR1 reads KGHSH; CDR2 reads LQKENI. This CDR3 region has 17 residues. V was shortened by 3 bases and J by 0 bases, with 15 bases between the two germline ends. DNA of the CDR3: TGTGCCAGCTCACCGACCTCGGGACACCGCTCTGGAAACACCATATATTTT. It encodes CASSPTSGHRSGNTIYF.

The chain combines TRBV6-5 with TRBJ1-1, with D unresolved. CDR3 length: 12 amino acids. Germline V lookup: CDR1 MNHEY, CDR2 SVGAGI. The germline V and J ends were trimmed by 6 bases and 7 bases, with 12 bases remaining between them. The CDR3 nucleotides read TGTGCCAGCAGATCGACATGGGTTGAAGCTTTCTTT. It yields the protein CASRSTWVEAFF.

This chain connects TRBV4-2 to TRBJ2-7, with 12 bases fitting TRBD2. V shed 5 bases and J 5 bases; nucleotides not matched to a gene: 10. From germline, CDR1 is LGHNA and CDR2 YNFKEQ. CDR3 size: 16 residues. CDR3 loop: CASSLSPTSGSNEQYF. For the CDR3, the DNA is TGTGCCAGCAGCTTATCCCCGACTAGCGGGAGTAACGAGCAGTACTTC.

The V gene is TRBV14, the J gene TRBJ2-1; no firm D call. The CDR3 covers 14 residues. Germline-derived CDR1 and CDR2 are SGHDN and FVKESK. V was trimmed by 0 bases and J by 8 bases, leaving 11 bases between them. CDR3 nucleotide sequence: TGTGCCAGCAGCCAAGATCTAGTACAGCATGAGCAGTTCTTC. It yields the protein CASSQDLVQHEQFF.

V and J are TRBV13 and TRBJ2-5, with D hard to call. In germline, CDR1 is PRHDT, CDR2 FYEKMQ (reference sequence). This CDR3 has 12 amino acids. The V gene lost 5 bases and the J gene lost 6 bases, with 10 bases spanning the gap. CDR3 in DNA: TGTGCCAGCAGCCTCGCCGGAAAGACCCAGTACTTC. Translation gives CASSLAGKTQYF.

The J gene is TRBJ2-7, the V gene TRBV6-1; 7 bases align to TRBD1. The ends lost 5 bases at V and 2 bases at J; junction bases unmatched: 9. This CDR3 comprises 15 residues. Germline CDR1 and CDR2: MNHNS and SASEGT. In nucleotides, the CDR3 is TGTGCCAGCAGTACGCCGGGGCAGGGGGCCTACGAGCAGTACTTC. This sequence encodes CASSTPGQGAYEQYF.